A selection of T cell receptor beta chains follows, all from one sample in a study of beta chain features in type 1 diabetes. Repertoires were generated with immunoSEQ multiplex PCR, while TCRdb's copy carries only in-frame clones and drops some. The top ten hold about 0.015% of the sample, which has around 330,000 clones, roughly 11% seen once. Sequenced sample: naive CD4+ T cells from blood. The receptors shown here come from a woman aged 25 to 45 in good health. Both conserved end residues are part of each CDR3. Fields, in order: V gene, J gene, clone size, D gene, CDR3 DNA, CDR3 protein. D genes are given only for firm matches. The size of a clone is reported for some rows only, either as once, few or many, or as a class for expanded clones.

V gene: TRBV25-1
J gene: TRBJ2-1
clone size: few
D gene: TRBD2
CDR3 DNA: TGTGCCAGCAGTGTAGCGGGAATCTCCTACAATGAGCAGTTCTTC
CDR3 protein: CASSVAGISYNEQFF

V gene: TRBV19
J gene: TRBJ2-7
clone size: NA
D gene: NA
CDR3 DNA: TGTGCCAGCACCATGTGGGACAACTACGAGCAGTACTTC
CDR3 protein: CASTMWDNYEQYF

V gene: TRBV28
J gene: TRBJ2-7
clone size: NA
D gene: NA
CDR3 DNA: TGTGCCAGCATTGGACAGTCCCCCCAGGGCGAGCAGTACTTC
CDR3 protein: CASIGQSPQGEQYF

V gene: TRBV9
J gene: TRBJ1-1
clone size: few
D gene: NA
CDR3 DNA: TGTGCCAGCAGCGCCCACACAGGGTCCGGCACTGAAGCTTTCTTT
CDR3 protein: CASSAHTGSGTEAFF

V gene: TRBV19
J gene: TRBJ2-7
clone size: few
D gene: TRBD1
CDR3 DNA: TGTGCCAGTAGTACCGGACAGGGGGGCTACTACGAGCAGTACTTC
CDR3 protein: CASSTGQGGYYEQYF

V gene: TRBV5-4
J gene: TRBJ2-5
clone size: NA
D gene: TRBD1
CDR3 DNA: TGTGCCAGCAGCTTCGCGACAGGGAATGGAGAGACCCAGTACTTC
CDR3 protein: CASSFATGNGETQYF

V gene: TRBV7-2
J gene: TRBJ1-2
clone size: few
D gene: NA
CDR3 DNA: TGTGCCAGCACCGCGGGGGGCTTTAACTATGGCTACACCTTC
CDR3 protein: CASTAGGFNYGYTF

V gene: TRBV5-4
J gene: TRBJ2-7
clone size: few
D gene: TRBD2
CDR3 DNA: TGTGCCAGCAGCCCAGTAGCGGGCGGTACCTACGAGCAGTACTTC
CDR3 protein: CASSPVAGGTYEQYF

V gene: TRBV5-4
J gene: TRBJ2-1
clone size: few
D gene: NA
CDR3 DNA: TGTGCCAGCAGCTTGGACCCCCGGGGGACCAATGAGCAGTTCTTC
CDR3 protein: CASSLDPRGTNEQFF

V gene: TRBV18
J gene: TRBJ2-2
clone size: NA
D gene: TRBD1
CDR3 DNA: TGTGCCAGCTCACCTATGGACAGGGAAGCCGGGGAGCTGTTTTTT
CDR3 protein: CASSPMDREAGELFF

V gene: TRBV30
J gene: TRBJ1-1
clone size: NA
D gene: TRBD1
CDR3 DNA: TGTGCCTGGAGGAGGGGGCAAAGGAACACTGAAGCTTTCTTT
CDR3 protein: CAWRRGQRNTEAFF

V gene: TRBV29-1
J gene: TRBJ1-1
clone size: NA
D gene: NA
CDR3 DNA: TGCAGCGTTGCGACAGAGCCCCACACTGAAGCTTTCTTT
CDR3 protein: CSVATEPHTEAFF

V gene: TRBV4-3
J gene: TRBJ1-2
clone size: NA
D gene: NA
CDR3 DNA: TGCGCCAGCAGCGGACAGCTAGGGGACTATGGCTACACCTTC
CDR3 protein: CASSGQLGDYGYTF

V gene: TRBV5-6
J gene: TRBJ2-7
clone size: few
D gene: NA
CDR3 DNA: TGTGCCAGCAGCATCTTCTGGGGGCGCGGGTACGAGCAGTACTTC
CDR3 protein: CASSIFWGRGYEQYF

V gene: TRBV5-1
J gene: TRBJ2-1
clone size: few
D gene: TRBD2
CDR3 DNA: TGCGCCAGCAGCTGGGGACTAGCGGGATCCTACAATGAGCAGTTCTTC
CDR3 protein: CASSWGLAGSYNEQFF

V gene: TRBV11-2
J gene: TRBJ2-3
clone size: few
D gene: NA
CDR3 DNA: TGTGCCAGCAGCCCAGGAGGCACCACAGATACGCAGTATTTT
CDR3 protein: CASSPGGTTDTQYF

V gene: TRBV7-9
J gene: TRBJ1-2
clone size: NA
D gene: TRBD1
CDR3 DNA: TGTGCCAGCACCGAGACAGGGGGATATGGCTACACCTTC
CDR3 protein: CASTETGGYGYTF

V gene: TRBV4-3
J gene: TRBJ2-1
clone size: NA
D gene: NA
CDR3 DNA: TGCGCCAGCAGCCAAGCCCTGGGGACTTACTCCTACAATGAGCAGTTCTTC
CDR3 protein: CASSQALGTYSYNEQFF

V gene: TRBV7-2
J gene: TRBJ1-2
clone size: few
D gene: TRBD1
CDR3 DNA: TGTGCCAGCAGCACCCGACAGGGTAGTTACTATGGCTACACCTTC
CDR3 protein: CASSTRQGSYYGYTF

V gene: TRBV4-2
J gene: TRBJ2-1
clone size: few
D gene: NA
CDR3 DNA: TGTGCCAGCAGCCAAGATGGCGGAAGAGAGTCCGGGTCCTACAATGAGCAGTTCTTC
CDR3 protein: CASSQDGGRESGSYNEQFF

V gene: TRBV27
J gene: TRBJ1-4
clone size: few
D gene: NA
CDR3 DNA: TGTGCCAGCAGGCGACAGTCTAATGAAAAACTGTTTTTT
CDR3 protein: CASRRQSNEKLFF

V gene: TRBV4-3
J gene: TRBJ2-7
clone size: few
D gene: TRBD1
CDR3 DNA: TGCGCCAGCAGCCAAGGACAGGGGACCCACGAGCAGTACTTC
CDR3 protein: CASSQGQGTHEQYF

V gene: TRBV7-2
J gene: TRBJ2-5
clone size: few
D gene: NA
CDR3 DNA: TGTGCCAGCAGCTTAGACGGGTCCACACAAGAGACCCAGTACTTC
CDR3 protein: CASSLDGSTQETQYF

V gene: TRBV5-1
J gene: TRBJ2-1
clone size: NA
D gene: TRBD2
CDR3 DNA: TGCGCCAGCAGCCTTGCGGGAGTAGGCAATGAGCAGTTCTTC
CDR3 protein: CASSLAGVGNEQFF

V gene: TRBV6-6
J gene: TRBJ2-3
clone size: few
D gene: TRBD2
CDR3 DNA: TGTGCCAGCAGAACTCACAGCGGGAGTGGAGATACGCAGTATTTT
CDR3 protein: CASRTHSGSGDTQYF

V gene: TRBV15
J gene: TRBJ2-7
clone size: few
D gene: TRBD2
CDR3 DNA: TGTGCCACCAGGGCTAGCGGGAGTCGCAACGAGCAGTACTTC
CDR3 protein: CATRASGSRNEQYF

V gene: TRBV27
J gene: TRBJ1-2
clone size: few
D gene: TRBD1
CDR3 DNA: TGTGCCAGCAGTTTATCGTCAGACAGGGGATTCGGTGGCTACACCTTC
CDR3 protein: CASSLSSDRGFGGYTF

V gene: TRBV29-1
J gene: TRBJ2-3
clone size: NA
D gene: TRBD2
CDR3 DNA: TGCAGCGTAGAACCGGGACTAGCGGTAGATACGCAGTATTTT
CDR3 protein: CSVEPGLAVDTQYF

V gene: TRBV19
J gene: TRBJ1-1
clone size: few
D gene: TRBD1
CDR3 DNA: TGTGCCAGTAGAAAATCCGGGACAGCTAACACTGAAGCTTTCTTT
CDR3 protein: CASRKSGTANTEAFF

V gene: TRBV9
J gene: TRBJ2-7
clone size: NA
D gene: TRBD1
CDR3 DNA: TGTGCCAGCAGCGCGGGACAGTCCCTCGGCTACGAGCAGTACTTC
CDR3 protein: CASSAGQSLGYEQYF

V gene: TRBV5-1
J gene: TRBJ2-7
clone size: NA
D gene: TRBD2
CDR3 DNA: TGCGCCAGCAGACTCGGGACTACCTACGAGCAGTACTTC
CDR3 protein: CASRLGTTYEQYF

V gene: TRBV27
J gene: TRBJ2-1
clone size: NA
D gene: TRBD1
CDR3 DNA: TGTGCCAGCAGCCTAGCTTGGACAGGGGAGGTCAATGAGCAGTTCTTC
CDR3 protein: CASSLAWTGEVNEQFF

V gene: TRBV10-3
J gene: TRBJ2-1
clone size: few
D gene: NA
CDR3 DNA: TGTGCCATCAGTGGGACATCCTACAATGAGCAGTTCTTC
CDR3 protein: CAISGTSYNEQFF

V gene: TRBV9
J gene: TRBJ2-1
clone size: few
D gene: TRBD2
CDR3 DNA: TGTGCCAGCAGCGTACTTGCGGGAGGTGTTATGTCCTACAATGAGCAGTTCTTC
CDR3 protein: CASSVLAGGVMSYNEQFF

V gene: TRBV9
J gene: TRBJ1-1
clone size: once
D gene: NA
CDR3 DNA: TGTGCCAGCAGCGTAGGGCAGATGAACACTGAAGCTTTCTTT
CDR3 protein: CASSVGQMNTEAFF

V gene: TRBV4-2
J gene: TRBJ2-1
clone size: NA
D gene: TRBD2
CDR3 DNA: TGTGCCAGCAGCCATGAATCAGCGGGAGCAGCCTACAATGAGCAGTTCTTC
CDR3 protein: CASSHESAGAAYNEQFF

V gene: TRBV29-1
J gene: TRBJ2-5
clone size: NA
D gene: TRBD1
CDR3 DNA: TGCAGCGTGGCCGGGACAGGGGAGACCCAGTACTTC
CDR3 protein: CSVAGTGETQYF